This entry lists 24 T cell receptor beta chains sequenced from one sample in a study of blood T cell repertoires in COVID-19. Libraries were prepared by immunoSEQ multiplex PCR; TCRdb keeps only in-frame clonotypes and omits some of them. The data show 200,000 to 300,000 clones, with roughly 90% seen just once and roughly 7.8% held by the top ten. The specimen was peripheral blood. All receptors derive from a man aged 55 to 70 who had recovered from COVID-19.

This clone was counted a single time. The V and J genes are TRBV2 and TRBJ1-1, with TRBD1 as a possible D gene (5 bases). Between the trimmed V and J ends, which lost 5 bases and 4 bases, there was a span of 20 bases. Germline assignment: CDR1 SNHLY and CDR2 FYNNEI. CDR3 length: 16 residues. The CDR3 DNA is TGTGCCAGCAGTTCTCGAGCGACAGAGGGAGGCACTGAAGCTTTCTTT. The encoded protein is CASSSRATEGGTEAFF.

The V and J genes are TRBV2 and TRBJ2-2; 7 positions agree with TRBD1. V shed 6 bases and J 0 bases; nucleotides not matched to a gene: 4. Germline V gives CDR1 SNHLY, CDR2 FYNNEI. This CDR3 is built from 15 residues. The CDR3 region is CASRPGQANTGELFF. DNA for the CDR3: TGTGCCAGCAGGCCCGGACAGGCGAACACCGGGGAGCTGTTTTTT.

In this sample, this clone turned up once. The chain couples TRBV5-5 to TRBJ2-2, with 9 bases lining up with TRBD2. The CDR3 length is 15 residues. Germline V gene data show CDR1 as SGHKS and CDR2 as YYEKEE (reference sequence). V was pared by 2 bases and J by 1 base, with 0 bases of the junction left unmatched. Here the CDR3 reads CASSFSGGNTGELFF. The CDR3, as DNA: TGTGCCAGCAGCTTTAGCGGGGGGAACACCGGGGAGCTGTTTTTT. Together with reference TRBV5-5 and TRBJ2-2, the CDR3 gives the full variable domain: DAGVTQSPTHLIKTRGQQVTLRCSPISGHKSVSWYQQVLGQGPQFIFQYYEKEERGRGNFPDRFSARQFPNYSSELNVNALLLGDSALYLCASSFSGGNTGELFFGEGSRLTVL.

The CDR3 DNA follows: TGTGCCACCCAGGCCAGCTACGAGCAGTACGTC. Encoded protein: CATQASYEQYV. The genes are TRBV10-3 and TRBJ2-7; no clear D gene. The germline V and J ends were trimmed by 10 bases and 3 bases, with 10 bases remaining between them. Germline V gene lookup returns CDR1 ENHRY and CDR2 SYGVKD. CDR3 size: 11 residues.

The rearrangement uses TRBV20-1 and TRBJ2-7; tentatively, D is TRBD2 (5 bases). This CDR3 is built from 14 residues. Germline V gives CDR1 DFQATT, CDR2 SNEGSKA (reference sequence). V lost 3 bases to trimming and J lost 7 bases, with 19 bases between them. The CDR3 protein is CSASRTGLPGEQYF. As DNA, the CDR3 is TGCAGTGCTAGTCGGACTGGACTCCCCGGGGAGCAGTACTTC.

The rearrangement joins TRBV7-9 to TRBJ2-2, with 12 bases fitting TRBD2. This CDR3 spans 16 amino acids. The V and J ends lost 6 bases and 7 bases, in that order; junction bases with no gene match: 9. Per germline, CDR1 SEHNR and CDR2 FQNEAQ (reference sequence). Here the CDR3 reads CASSLRTSGDLGELFF. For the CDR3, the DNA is TGTGCCAGCAGTTTGCGGACTAGCGGGGACCTCGGGGAGCTGTTTTTT.

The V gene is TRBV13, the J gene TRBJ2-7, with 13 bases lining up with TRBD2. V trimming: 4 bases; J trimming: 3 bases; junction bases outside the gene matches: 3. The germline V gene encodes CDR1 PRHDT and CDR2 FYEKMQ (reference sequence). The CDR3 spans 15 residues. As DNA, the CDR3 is TGTGCCAGCAGCTCCGGGACTAGCGGGGACTACGAGCAGTACTTC. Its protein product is CASSSGTSGDYEQYF.

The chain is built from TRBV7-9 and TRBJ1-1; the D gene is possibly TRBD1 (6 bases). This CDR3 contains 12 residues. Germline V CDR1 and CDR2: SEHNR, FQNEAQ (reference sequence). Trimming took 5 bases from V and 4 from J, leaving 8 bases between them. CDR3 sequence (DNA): TGTGCCAGCAGCCGGGACACCACTGAAGCTTTCTTT. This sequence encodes CASSRDTTEAFF.

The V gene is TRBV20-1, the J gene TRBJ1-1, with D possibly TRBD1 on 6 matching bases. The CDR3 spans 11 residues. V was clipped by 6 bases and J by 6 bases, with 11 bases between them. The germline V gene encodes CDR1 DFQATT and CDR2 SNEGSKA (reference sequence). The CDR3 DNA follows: TGCAGTGCGAGGGGGACCCCTGAAGCTTTCTTT. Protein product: CSARGTPEAFF.

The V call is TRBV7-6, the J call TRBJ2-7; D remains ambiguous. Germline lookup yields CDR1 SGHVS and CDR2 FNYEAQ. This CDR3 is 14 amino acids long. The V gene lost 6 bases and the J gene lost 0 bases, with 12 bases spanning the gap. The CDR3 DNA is TGTGCCAGCAGGCCCGGCGGTCCCTCCTACGAGCAGTACTTC. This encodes CASRPGGPSYEQYF.

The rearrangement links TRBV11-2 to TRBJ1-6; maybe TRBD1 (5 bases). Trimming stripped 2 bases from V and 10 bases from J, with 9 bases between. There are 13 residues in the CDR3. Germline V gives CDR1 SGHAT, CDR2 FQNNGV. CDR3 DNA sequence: TGTGCCAGCAGCTTATCAGGGCAGTCACCCCTCCACTTT. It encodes CASSLSGQSPLHF.

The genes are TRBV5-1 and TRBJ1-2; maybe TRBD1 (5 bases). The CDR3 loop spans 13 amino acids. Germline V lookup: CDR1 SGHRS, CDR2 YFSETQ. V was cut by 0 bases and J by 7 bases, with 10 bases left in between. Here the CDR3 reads CASSLAQGGGYTF. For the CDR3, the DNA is TGCGCCAGCAGCTTGGCTCAGGGAGGTGGCTACACCTTC.

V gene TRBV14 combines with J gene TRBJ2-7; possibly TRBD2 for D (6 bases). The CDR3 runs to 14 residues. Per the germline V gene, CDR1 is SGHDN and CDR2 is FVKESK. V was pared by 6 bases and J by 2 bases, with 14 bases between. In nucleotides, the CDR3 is TGTGCCAGCAGGGAGCACGGCGGGGCCTACGAGCAGTACTTC. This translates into CASREHGGAYEQYF.

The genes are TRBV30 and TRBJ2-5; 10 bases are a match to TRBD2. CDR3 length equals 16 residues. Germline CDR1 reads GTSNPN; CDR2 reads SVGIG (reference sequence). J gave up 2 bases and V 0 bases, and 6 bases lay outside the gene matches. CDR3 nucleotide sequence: TGTGCCTGGAGTGTGAAGGCTAGCGGGGGACAAGAGACCCAGTACTTC. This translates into CAWSVKASGGQETQYF.

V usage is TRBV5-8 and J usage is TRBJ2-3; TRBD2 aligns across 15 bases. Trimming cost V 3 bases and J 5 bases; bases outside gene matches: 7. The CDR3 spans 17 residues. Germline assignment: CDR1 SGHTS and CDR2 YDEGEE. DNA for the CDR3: TGTGCCAGCAGCTCGGGACTAGCGGGGGGAATTAAAGATACGCAGTATTTT. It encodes CASSSGLAGGIKDTQYF.

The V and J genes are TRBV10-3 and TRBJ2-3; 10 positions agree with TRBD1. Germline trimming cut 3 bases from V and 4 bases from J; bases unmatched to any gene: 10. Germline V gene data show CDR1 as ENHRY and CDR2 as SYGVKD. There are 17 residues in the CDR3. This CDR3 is CAISDGLGQGKADTQYF. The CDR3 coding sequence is TGTGCCATCAGTGACGGACTGGGACAGGGGAAGGCAGATACGCAGTATTTT.

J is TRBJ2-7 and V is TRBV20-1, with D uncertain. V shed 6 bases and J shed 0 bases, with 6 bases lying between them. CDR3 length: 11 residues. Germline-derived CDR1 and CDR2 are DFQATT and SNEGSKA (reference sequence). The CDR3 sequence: CSAQSSYEQYV. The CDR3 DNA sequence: TGCAGTGCCCAATCCTCCTACGAGCAGTACGTC.

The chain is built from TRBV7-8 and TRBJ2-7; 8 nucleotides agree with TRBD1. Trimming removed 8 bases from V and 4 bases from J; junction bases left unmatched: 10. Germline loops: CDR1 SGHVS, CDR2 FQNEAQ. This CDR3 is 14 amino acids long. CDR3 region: CASRSGQGAYEQYV. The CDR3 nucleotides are TGTGCCAGCCGTAGTGGGCAGGGGGCTTACGAGCAGTACGTC.

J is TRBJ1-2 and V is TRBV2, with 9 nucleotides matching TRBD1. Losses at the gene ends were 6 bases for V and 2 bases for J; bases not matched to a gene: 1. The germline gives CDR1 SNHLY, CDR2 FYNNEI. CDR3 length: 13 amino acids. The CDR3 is CASRGTGNYGYTF. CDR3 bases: TGTGCCAGCAGAGGGACAGGGAACTATGGCTACACCTTC.

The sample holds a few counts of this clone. CDR3 loop: CASSVEPQGVYEQYF. CDR3 coding DNA: TGTGCCAGCAGCGTAGAACCCCAGGGGGTATACGAGCAGTACTTC. The V call is TRBV9, the J call TRBJ2-7, with 7 bases identical to TRBD1. The CDR3 has 15 residues. The V gene end was trimmed by 0 bases and the J gene end by 4 bases; junction bases not matched to a gene: 7. In germline, CDR1 is SGDLS, CDR2 YYNGEE.

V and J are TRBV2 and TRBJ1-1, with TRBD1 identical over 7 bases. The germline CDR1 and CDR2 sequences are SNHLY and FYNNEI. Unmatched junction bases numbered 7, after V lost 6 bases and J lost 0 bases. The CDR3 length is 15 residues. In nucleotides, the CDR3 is TGTGCCAGCAGGCTTAGACAGGGATTGAACACTGAAGCTTTCTTT. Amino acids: CASRLRQGLNTEAFF.

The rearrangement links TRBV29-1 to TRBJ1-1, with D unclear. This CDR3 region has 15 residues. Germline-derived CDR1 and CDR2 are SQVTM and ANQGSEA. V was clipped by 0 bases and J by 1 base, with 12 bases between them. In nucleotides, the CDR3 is TGCAGCGTTGAAGAAAGCTCGGGAAAGAACACTGAAGCTTTCTTT. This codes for CSVEESSGKNTEAFF.

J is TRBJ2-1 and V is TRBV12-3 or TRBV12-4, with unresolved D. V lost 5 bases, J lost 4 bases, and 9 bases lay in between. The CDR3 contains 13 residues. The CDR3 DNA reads TGTGCCAGCAGTATGTCGAGTTACAATGAGCAGTTCTTC. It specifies CASSMSSYNEQFF.

The CDR3 bases are TGTGCCAGCAGTGTTATTACAGGGGCCGGGAATGAGCAGTTCTTC. Translation: CASSVITGAGNEQFF. J is TRBJ2-1 and V is TRBV2; 7 nucleotides align to TRBD1. Germline V CDR1 and CDR2: SNHLY, FYNNEI. This CDR3 is 15 amino acids long. With 4 bases clipped from V and 7 bases from J, the junction kept 10 bases outside the gene matches.